This T cell receptor beta chain was found in a study of cytomegalovirus exposure and HLA in healthy donors. Regarding the study as a whole: When the data were analyzed later, several of the most significant clusters appeared to be linked to common viral pathogens.

Use of 60 Vbeta and 13 Jbeta primers characterized the PCR. Assay: immunoSEQ multiplex PCR; the TCRdb copy retains only in-frame clones and omits some. In the table there are about 190,000 clones, about four fifths of which are singletons. Note on this clone: The antigen is not known.

Unmatched junction bases numbered 12, after V lost 2 bases and J lost 6 bases. This CDR3 comprises 17 residues. Germline lookup yields CDR1 MDHEN and CDR2 SYDVKM. This rearrangement joins TRBV28 to TRBJ1-5; 8 nucleotides align to TRBD1. Sequenced: PBMCs. The TCR sequence derives from a man younger than 35 in good health and CMV-seronegative. CDR3 sequence reads: CASSLSGWTGMGQPQHF. The CDR3 region has the DNA TGTGCCAGCAGTTTAAGCGGTTGGACAGGGATGGGTCAGCCCCAGCATTTT.